This T cell receptor beta chain was documented in a study of cytomegalovirus exposure and HLA in healthy donors. At the level of the study: Within an early data release were around 87 million unique TCRs drawn from HLA-typed donors.

Broader study findings: Later on, a genetic analysis was performed. It linked a missense variant in DCLRE1C with V- and J-gene trimming of TCR beta. Most likely, a cluster of highly shared sequence variants arose as a sequencing artifact. Indistinguishable V segments, including TRBV6-2 and TRBV6-3, were excluded.

Germline CDR1 and CDR2: SGDLS and YYNGEE. This CDR3 region has 18 residues. After removal of 3 bases from V and 0 bases from J, the junction contained 10 bases not matched to a gene. Primers included in the PCR were 60 Vbeta and 13 Jbeta primers. Sequenced by immunoSEQ multiplex PCR; TCRdb stores in-frame clones only, minus some. The sample shows about 160,000 clones, and approximately 2% sits with its ten largest clones. Remarks on this clone: Its cognate antigen is unknown.

The sequenced sample consisted of PBMCs. This chain links TRBV9 with TRBJ2-5; 11 positions agree with TRBD2. The sequence derives from a man aged 25 to 40 in good health and CMV-seronegative. CDR3 region: CASSARGGTSGYQETQYF. CDR3 nucleotide sequence: TGTGCCAGCAGCGCGAGGGGAGGGACTAGCGGATACCAAGAGACCCAGTACTTC. Full variable domain (missing parts from reference TRBV9 and TRBJ2-5): DSGVTQTPKHLITATGQRVTLRCSPRSGDLSVYWYQQSLDQGLQFLIQYYNGEERAKGNILERFSAQQFPDLHSELNLSSLELGDSALYFCASSARGGTSGYQETQYFGPGTRLLVL.